Below are 28 T cell receptor beta chains sequenced from a single sample in a study of cytomegalovirus exposure and HLA in healthy donors. The primer mix had 60 Vbeta and 13 Jbeta primers. The assay was immunoSEQ multiplex PCR, and TCRdb's table has in-frame clones only and misses some. The sample totals around 33,000 clones. Sequenced sample: PBMCs. The receptors shown here come from a man aged 40-55 years in good health and CMV-seronegative.

The chain combines TRBV18 with TRBJ2-7; 15 nucleotides align to TRBD2. This CDR3 is built from 18 residues. Germline values: CDR1 KGHSH, CDR2 LQKENI. V dropped 3 bases and J dropped 4; count of bases not matched to a gene: 10. This chain's CDR3 is CASSPRGLAGGPSYEQYF. The CDR3 DNA follows: TGTGCCAGCTCACCCAGAGGACTAGCGGGAGGGCCCTCGTACGAGCAGTACTTC.

The chain combines TRBV4-3 with TRBJ2-3; 10 positions match TRBD1. J was trimmed by 3 bases and V by 2 bases; bases with no gene match: 8. Looked up from germline, CDR1 is LGHNA and CDR2 is YSLEER. The CDR3 spans 17 residues. CDR3 in DNA: TGCGCCAGCAGCCAAACTTTGCGGGGACAGGGGACAGATACGCAGTATTTT. This gives the protein CASSQTLRGQGTDTQYF.

The chain employs TRBV18 and TRBJ1-5; 8 nucleotides agree with TRBD1. Germline V gene sequence: CDR1 KGHSH, CDR2 LQKENI. The V gene end was trimmed by 5 bases and the J gene end by 5 bases; junction bases not matched to a gene: 2. This CDR3 is 13 amino acids long. The CDR3 sequence: CASSKDRDQPQHF. The CDR3, as DNA: TGTGCCAGCTCAAAGGACAGGGATCAGCCCCAGCATTTT.

The DNA of the CDR3 is TGTGCCAGCAGACTAGGAGTAGCTGAAAAACTGTTTTTT. This encodes CASRLGVAEKLFF. The chain uses TRBV7-2 and TRBJ1-4, with no clear D. The ends were cut back, 6 bases at V and 7 bases at J, with 12 bases in the middle. CDR1 is SGHTA, CDR2 FQGNSA, per germline. The CDR3 runs to 13 residues.

The chain combines TRBV28 with TRBJ2-7; 7 bases agree with TRBD1. Germline V gene lookup returns CDR1 MDHEN and CDR2 SYDVKM. The trim removed 2 bases at V and 5 bases at J, leaving 9 bases unmatched. CDR3 size: 15 residues. The CDR3 coding sequence is TGTGCCAGCAGTTTAGTGTCAGGGGGAATGAACGAGCAGTACTTC. Protein: CASSLVSGGMNEQYF.

V is TRBV4-2 and J is TRBJ1-4; D uncertain. Germline CDR1 LGHNA, CDR2 YNFKEQ. The CDR3 loop spans 14 amino acids. The V end was cut by 4 bases, the J end by 0 bases, with 6 bases between. The CDR3 coding sequence is TGTGCCAGCAGCCGAACGGCAACTAATGAAAAACTGTTTTTT. It yields the protein CASSRTATNEKLFF.

The J gene is TRBJ2-4, the V gene TRBV6-5; D gene uncertain. Germline V CDR1 and CDR2: MNHEY, SVGAGI. V was shortened by 0 bases and J by 5 bases, with 11 bases between the two germline ends. This CDR3 spans 15 amino acids. Here the CDR3 reads CASSYSGLNQNIQYF. The CDR3 bases are TGTGCCAGCAGTTACTCCGGTTTGAACCAAAACATTCAGTACTTC.

The chain recombines TRBV28 with TRBJ1-1; possibly TRBD1 for D (5 bases). The CDR3 sequence is 12 residues long. From germline, CDR1 is MDHEN and CDR2 SYDVKM. Trimming left V 5 bases short and J 6 bases short, with 10 bases between. This CDR3 is CASSPRTPEAFF. DNA for the CDR3: TGTGCCAGCAGTCCGCGGACACCTGAAGCTTTCTTT. The whole variable domain, remainder taken from reference TRBV28 and TRBJ1-1, is DVKVTQSSRYLVKRTGEKVFLECVQDMDHENMFWYRQDPGLGLRLIYFSYDVKMKEKGDIPEGYSVSREKKERFSLILESASTNQTSMYLCASSPRTPEAFFGQGTRLTVV.

The genes are TRBV19 and TRBJ2-1; 13 bases fit TRBD2. The length of the CDR3 is 15 residues. The germline gives CDR1 LNHDA, CDR2 SQIVND (reference sequence). The V segment lost 5 bases and the J segment 10 bases; nucleotides outside the gene matches: 8. CDR3 DNA sequence: TGTGCCAGTAGTCGGACTAGCGGGAGTTTCTCCGAGCAGTTCTTC. Residues: CASSRTSGSFSEQFF.

The chain combines TRBV5-4 with TRBJ2-7, with D possibly being TRBD2 (5 bases). CDR3 length: 14 residues. V lost 4 bases, J lost 1 base, and 12 bases lay in between. The V gene's germline CDR1 is SGHNT and CDR2 YYREEE (reference sequence). The CDR3 protein is CASSRTDGSYEQYF. The CDR3, as DNA: TGTGCCAGCAGCCGGACTGATGGATCCTACGAGCAGTACTTC.

The chain carries TRBV6-1 and TRBJ2-7, with TRBD2 matching over 13 bases. With V trimmed by 4 bases and J by 2 bases, 8 bases remained unmatched. Germline V CDR1 and CDR2: MNHNS, SASEGT. The CDR3 runs to 17 residues. The CDR3 DNA follows: TGTGCCAGCAGTGCCACTAGCGGGGGGGAGTTCGCCTACGAGCAGTACTTC. Encoded protein: CASSATSGGEFAYEQYF.

The V and J genes are TRBV6-5 and TRBJ2-7, with a weak D call TRBD1 (7 bases). This CDR3 has 12 amino acids. CDR1 and CDR2 from the germline V gene are MNHEY and SVGAGI. The V gene lost 7 bases and the J gene lost 6 bases, with 13 bases spanning the gap. The CDR3 DNA reads as TGTGCCAGCACCGGGCAGGGGGGCGAGCAGTACTTC. Residues: CASTGQGGEQYF.

The J gene is TRBJ1-2, the V gene TRBV5-1, with D uncertain. The germline V gene encodes CDR1 SGHRS and CDR2 YFSETQ. The CDR3 has 14 residues. Deletions cut 5 bases from V and 0 bases from J, with 11 bases between. Written as DNA, the CDR3 is TGCGCCAGCAGGGAGTCTTTCACTAACTATGGCTACACCTTC. Translated, it gives CASRESFTNYGYTF. The whole variable domain, remainder taken from reference TRBV5-1 and TRBJ1-2, is KAGVTQTPRYLIKTRGQQVTLSCSPISGHRSVSWYQQTPGQGLQFLFEYFSETQRNKGNFPGRFSGRQFSNSRSEMNVSTLELGDSALYLCASRESFTNYGYTFGSGTRLTVV.

The chain joins TRBV28 to TRBJ1-2; D is unresolved. Per the germline V gene, CDR1 is MDHEN and CDR2 is SYDVKM. The CDR3 loop spans 16 amino acids. V lost 3 bases to trimming and J lost 4 bases, with 18 bases between them. Here the CDR3 reads CASSFGSQWGGYGYTF. The CDR3 region has the DNA TGTGCCAGCAGTTTTGGGTCACAGTGGGGAGGCTATGGCTACACCTTC.

V usage is TRBV9 and J usage is TRBJ1-2; a weak D match, TRBD1 (6 bases). Trimming stripped 3 bases from V and 0 bases from J, with 6 bases between. Germline lookup yields CDR1 SGDLS and CDR2 YYNGEE. The CDR3 loop spans 13 amino acids. The CDR3 bases are TGTGCCAGCAGCGACAGGGCTAACTATGGCTACACCTTC. It yields the protein CASSDRANYGYTF. Variable domain in full (rest from reference TRBV9 and TRBJ1-2): DSGVTQTPKHLITATGQRVTLRCSPRSGDLSVYWYQQSLDQGLQFLIQYYNGEERAKGNILERFSAQQFPDLHSELNLSSLELGDSALYFCASSDRANYGYTFGSGTRLTVV.

The rearrangement links TRBV30 to TRBJ2-3; 8 bases match TRBD2. The trim removed 4 bases at V and 7 bases at J, leaving 7 bases unmatched. The germline gives CDR1 GTSNPN, CDR2 SVGIG (reference sequence). The CDR3 is 13 amino acids. The CDR3 DNA is TGTGCCTGGACGGGGCGGGAGGCATATACGCAGTATTTT. It specifies CAWTGREAYTQYF.

CDR3 loop: CASSSSAGGYEQYF. In DNA, the CDR3 is TGTGCCAGCAGTTCCTCAGCGGGAGGGTACGAGCAGTACTTC. The J gene is TRBJ2-7, the V gene TRBV28; TRBD2 matches 10 bases. The CDR3 has 14 amino acids. The germline gives CDR1 MDHEN, CDR2 SYDVKM. Unmatched junction bases numbered 4, after V lost 4 bases and J lost 4 bases.

The chain recombines TRBV7-2 with TRBJ1-1, with unresolved D. The CDR3 length is 11 residues. The V gene's germline CDR1 is SGHTA and CDR2 FQGNSA. Trimming cost V 3 bases and J 5 bases, with 4 bases left between them. The CDR3 region is CASSLRTEAFF. Here the CDR3 DNA reads TGTGCCAGCAGCTTGAGGACTGAAGCTTTCTTT.

The rearrangement joins TRBV6-1 to TRBJ1-5; 7 bases match TRBD1. Germline trimming cut 6 bases from V and 0 bases from J; bases unmatched to any gene: 2. The CDR3 runs to 14 residues. CDR1 and CDR2 from the germline V gene are MNHNS and SASEGT. CDR3 sequence: CASRGTVSNQPQHF. Written as DNA, the CDR3 is TGTGCCAGCAGGGGGACAGTTAGCAATCAGCCCCAGCATTTT.

V usage is TRBV5-4 and J usage is TRBJ1-5, with D perhaps matching TRBD1 (5 bases). Germline CDR1 reads SGHNT; CDR2 reads YYREEE (reference sequence). V was pared by 2 bases and J by 4 bases, with 16 bases between. The CDR3 extends over 16 amino acids. Here the CDR3 DNA reads TGTGCCAGCAGCTTTGATGGGAGGGACGGTAATCAGCCCCAGCATTTT. It translates to CASSFDGRDGNQPQHF.

CDR3 in DNA: TGTGCCACAATCCGGGACAGGCAGATCTACGAGCAGTACTTC. Translating gives CATIRDRQIYEQYF. The V call is TRBV6-6, the J call TRBJ2-7, with TRBD1 matching over 8 bases. Per germline, CDR1 MNHNY and CDR2 SVGAGI (reference sequence). The CDR3 has 14 amino acids. The J segment lost 3 bases and the V segment lost 10 bases, leaving 11 bases of the junction unmatched.

V and J are TRBV25-1 and TRBJ2-1, with 7 nucleotides matching TRBD1. Germline CDR1 MGHDK, CDR2 SYGVNS. The junction had 4 bases not matched to a gene; V was cut back by 9 bases and J by 5 bases. The CDR3 runs to 12 residues. The CDR3 region has the DNA TGTGCCAGAGGGGACAGACACAATGAGCAGTTCTTC. Residues: CARGDRHNEQFF.

This chain uses TRBV28 with TRBJ2-1; a possible D gene is TRBD2 (5 bases). Germline V lookup: CDR1 MDHEN, CDR2 SYDVKM. V lost 4 bases to trimming and J lost 1 base, with 17 bases between them. This CDR3 has 17 amino acids. CDR3 nucleotide sequence: TGTGCCAGCAGTTCCCAAGCGGCTCCAATATCCTACAATGAGCAGTTCTTC. Its protein product is CASSSQAAPISYNEQFF. Filled out from reference TRBV28 and TRBJ2-1, the complete variable domain reads DVKVTQSSRYLVKRTGEKVFLECVQDMDHENMFWYRQDPGLGLRLIYFSYDVKMKEKGDIPEGYSVSREKKERFSLILESASTNQTSMYLCASSSQAAPISYNEQFFGPGTRLTVL.

The chain joins TRBV6-5 to TRBJ2-7; TRBD1 matches at 7 bases. The CDR3 is 16 residues long. Unmatched junction bases numbered 9, after V lost 0 bases and J lost 4 bases. Germline V gene sequence: CDR1 MNHEY, CDR2 SVGAGI. The CDR3 coding sequence is TGTGCCAGCAGTTACTCGGTAGCAGGGGGTAATTACGAGCAGTACTTC. This encodes CASSYSVAGGNYEQYF.

The genes are TRBV6-5 and TRBJ1-2; 7 bases are a match to TRBD1. This CDR3 is built from 14 residues. The germline gives CDR1 MNHEY, CDR2 SVGAGI. Losses at the gene ends were 6 bases for V and 7 bases for J; bases not matched to a gene: 11. Here the CDR3 reads CASSRGTVLGGYTF. The DNA of the CDR3 is TGTGCCAGCAGCCGCGGGACAGTATTAGGTGGCTACACCTTC.

The chain joins TRBV29-1 to TRBJ2-1; maybe TRBD1 (5 bases). The CDR3 length is 16 residues. V dropped 0 bases and J dropped 4 bases, with 16 bases sitting between them. From germline, CDR1 is SQVTM and CDR2 ANQGSEA. The CDR3 protein is CSVEDDQGYVYNEQFF. CDR3 bases: TGCAGCGTTGAAGATGATCAGGGTTATGTTTACAATGAGCAGTTCTTC.

The V call is TRBV5-4, the J call TRBJ2-7; 11 nucleotides match TRBD2. Germline V gives CDR1 SGHNT, CDR2 YYREEE (reference sequence). The CDR3 runs 16 residues. The V segment lost 2 bases and the J segment 2 bases; nucleotides outside the gene matches: 6. As DNA, the CDR3 is TGTGCCAGCAGCTTACGACTAGCGGGATCCCCCTACGAGCAGTACTTC. It is translated as CASSLRLAGSPYEQYF.

This sequence joins TRBV29-1 and TRBJ2-1; the D is unclear. Germline CDR1 reads SQVTM; CDR2 reads ANQGSEA. Trimming pared 8 bases from V and 9 bases from J, leaving 17 bases between. CDR3 length: 12 residues. DNA for the CDR3: TGCAGCCAGAGATCCAGTGAGGCTGAGCAGTTCTTC. It yields the protein CSQRSSEAEQFF.